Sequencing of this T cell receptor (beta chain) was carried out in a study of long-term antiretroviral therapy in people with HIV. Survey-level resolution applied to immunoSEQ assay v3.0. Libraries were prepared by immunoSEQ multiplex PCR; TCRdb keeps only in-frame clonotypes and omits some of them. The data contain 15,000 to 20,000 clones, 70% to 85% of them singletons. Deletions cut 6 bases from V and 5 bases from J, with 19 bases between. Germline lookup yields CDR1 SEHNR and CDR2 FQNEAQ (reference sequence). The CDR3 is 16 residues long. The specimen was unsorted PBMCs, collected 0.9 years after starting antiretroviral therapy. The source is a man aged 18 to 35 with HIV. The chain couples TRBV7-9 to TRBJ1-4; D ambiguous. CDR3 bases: TGTGCCAGCAGTCTCGGGCCTGACGGACCAAATGAAAAACTGTTTTTT. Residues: CASSLGPDGPNEKLFF.